This T cell receptor (beta chain) was profiled in a study of blood T cells in healthy people across ages. The use of a sample-barcoded 5' primer and a J-beta primer mix characterized a second PCR of about 7 to 12 cycles. One entry per CDR3 protein, called by TCRdb with MiXCR from the 5' RACE reads. This sample yields 1,100,000 or so distinct CDR3 sequences, of which roughly 45% are seen a single time; under 20% belongs to the top ten. Trimming left V 1 base short and J 0 bases short, with 13 bases between. The CDR3 has 16 amino acids. The germline V gene has CDR1 DFQATT and CDR2 SNEGSKA (reference sequence).

The gene calls are TRBV20-1 and TRBJ2-4; D may be TRBD2 (6 bases). This clonotype was sampled from a woman aged 60 to 75 in good health. Material for sequencing was blood. CDR3 bases: TGCAGTGCTAGAGGGGACTTGGGGGTAGCCAAAAACATTCAGTACTTC. Protein: CSARGDLGVAKNIQYF.